The clone carrying this T cell receptor beta chain has ten or more counts. Antigen: not known. This sample was taken from a study of T-cell reconstitution after alpha-beta-depleted transplantation in children. Study results and caveats: Expanded graft clones numbering several hundred reportedly gave rise to alpha-beta T cells about two months after transplant. The authors attributed T-cell counts and diversity one year after transplant mostly to newly produced T cells. It was surviving recipient T cells and thymic progenitors that gave some patients high TCRbeta diversity at day 60.

Using unique molecular identifiers, the investigators prepared the TCRbeta library. TCRdb redid the calling of the PCR reads with MiXCR, one entry per CDR3 protein. The data show more than 200,000 distinct CDR3 sequences, roughly 26% seen once. The source is a girl aged 2 to 10 with Fanconi anemia, due to receive a stem cell transplant. The specimen comprised PBMCs, sampled before TCRalphabeta/CD19-depleted stem cell transplant.

The CDR3 sequence is CSALDPRGYGYTF. For the CDR3, the DNA is TGCAGTGCCCTGGACCCTCGAGGCTATGGCTACACCTTC. The chain combines TRBV20-1 with TRBJ1-2; D ambiguous. Germline CDR1 DFQATT, CDR2 SNEGSKA (reference sequence). Trimming took off 6 bases at V and 4 bases at J, with 15 bases between the two ends. The CDR3 spans 13 residues.